Following are 21 T cell receptor beta chains from one sample sequenced in a study of CD8+ T cells in alopecia areata. RNA was extracted and reverse transcribed into cDNA as the sequencing template. Profiling relied on immunoSEQ multiplex PCR, and the TCRdb table lists in-frame clones only, not all of them. The sample lists 210,000 or so clones, under 70% occurring once. As to treatment: oral pan-JAK inhibitor, 5-10 mg twice daily. Material: CD4+ T cells sorted from blood, obtained at week 44, from a patient treated with tofacitinib. The receptors come from a human donor with alopecia areata.

The chain links TRBV25-1 to TRBJ2-7; D perhaps matches TRBD2 (5 bases). V lost 3 bases, J lost 1 base, and 7 bases lay in between. The germline V gene has CDR1 MGHDK and CDR2 SYGVNS. This CDR3 is built from 13 residues. The CDR3 DNA reads as TGTGCCAGCAGTGATGGGGAGTCCTACGAGCAGTACTTC. Translated: CASSDGESYEQYF.

Only a few counts were recorded for this clone. The V gene is TRBV30, the J gene TRBJ1-5; D is unresolved. With 5 bases removed from V and 1 base from J, the gap between germline ends came to 9 bases. Germline CDR1 is GTSNPN and CDR2 is SVGIG (reference sequence). The CDR3 is 13 residues long. CDR3 in amino acids: CAWARESNQPQHF. The CDR3 bases are TGTGCCTGGGCGAGGGAGAGCAATCAGCCCCAGCATTTT.

The V call is TRBV4-3, the J call TRBJ2-2, with D maybe TRBD2 (6 bases). The V end lost 2 bases, the J end lost 7 bases, and 32 bases lay between the germline ends. The CDR3 has 21 residues. Germline assignment: CDR1 LGHNA and CDR2 YSLEER. The CDR3 protein is CASSQFHGGTSGLAQGGELFF. For the CDR3, the DNA is TGCGCCAGCAGCCAATTTCACGGCGGGACGAGTGGATTAGCCCAAGGCGGGGAGCTGTTTTTT.

V usage is TRBV30 and J usage is TRBJ1-1; unclear D gene. V lost 4 bases to trimming and J lost 1 base, with 7 bases between them. CDR3 length: 12 amino acids. Per the germline V gene, CDR1 is GTSNPN and CDR2 is SVGIG (reference sequence). The CDR3: CAWILPNTEAFF. The CDR3 region has the DNA TGTGCCTGGATCTTGCCGAACACTGAAGCTTTCTTT.

This clone was counted only a few times. This sample also contains other DNA sequences that code for the same CDR3. The chain recombines TRBV4-3 with TRBJ2-6; no definite D call. The CDR3 totals 16 residues. V shed 4 bases and J shed 0 bases, with 10 bases lying between them. CDR1 LGHNA and CDR2 YSLEER come from the germline V gene. The CDR3 bases are TGCGCCAGCAGCCCCTCCGGTAGCTCTGGGGCCAACGTCCTGACTTTC. This sequence encodes CASSPSGSSGANVLTF.

The chain carries TRBV29-1 and TRBJ1-2, with 11 bases lining up with TRBD1. Germline V gene lookup returns CDR1 SQVTM and CDR2 ANQGSEA. Losses at the gene ends were 2 bases for V and 7 bases for J; bases not matched to a gene: 6. The CDR3 is 14 residues long. This CDR3 is CSVEPPGQGAGYTF. In DNA form, the CDR3 reads TGCAGCGTTGAACCACCCGGACAGGGGGCTGGCTACACCTTC.

This clone was picked up a small number of times. This rearrangement joins TRBV27 to TRBJ2-3; the match to TRBD2 covers 9 bases. This CDR3 comprises 16 residues. With V trimmed by 4 bases and J by 0 bases, 5 bases remained unmatched. The V gene's germline CDR1 is MNHEY and CDR2 SMNVEV (reference sequence). The CDR3 nucleotides read TGTGCCAGCAGTTCTAGCGGGGTTACTAGCACAGATACGCAGTATTTT. This gives the protein CASSSSGVTSTDTQYF.

DNA for the CDR3: TGCGCCAGCAGCCCTGGACAGGGGTGGTACTTC. Translation gives CASSPGQGWYF. The chain uses TRBV5-1 and TRBJ2-7, with 9 positions matching TRBD1. CDR1 SGHRS and CDR2 YFSETQ come from the germline V gene. This CDR3 comprises 11 residues. The V and J ends lost 4 bases and 12 bases, in that order; junction bases with no gene match: 5. Together with reference TRBV5-1 and TRBJ2-7, the CDR3 gives the full variable domain: KAGVTQTPRYLIKTRGQQVTLSCSPISGHRSVSWYQQTPGQGLQFLFEYFSETQRNKGNFPGRFSGRQFSNSRSEMNVSTLELGDSALYLCASSPGQGWYFGPGTRLTVT.

This chain joins TRBV6-1 and TRBJ2-7, with a weak D call TRBD1 (5 bases). V lost 5 bases, J lost 4 bases, and 6 bases lay in between. CDR1 and CDR2 (germline): MNHNS, SASEGT. The CDR3 is 11 amino acids. CDR3 nucleotides: TGTGCCAGCAGTTACAGGTACGAGCAGTACTTC. This gives the protein CASSYRYEQYF.

The chain is built from TRBV9 and TRBJ2-5; D gene uncertain. Germline V gene data show CDR1 as SGDLS and CDR2 as YYNGEE. The CDR3 extends over 16 amino acids. V was trimmed by 0 bases and J by 3 bases, leaving 15 bases between them. The CDR3 is CASSVDPGGIKETQYF. The CDR3 DNA is TGTGCCAGCAGCGTAGACCCGGGTGGAATTAAAGAGACCCAGTACTTC.

The chain recombines TRBV5-4 with TRBJ2-7; D remains ambiguous. This CDR3 has 13 residues. CDR1 and CDR2 (germline): SGHNT, YYREEE (reference sequence). V gave up 0 bases and J gave up 4 bases, with 8 bases separating them. The CDR3 is CASSLDSVYEQYF. The CDR3 DNA follows: TGTGCCAGCAGCTTGGACTCCGTATACGAGCAGTACTTC.

The rearrangement uses TRBV29-1 and TRBJ2-4, with D possibly being TRBD1 (6 bases). This CDR3 has 16 residues. Germline CDR1 is SQVTM and CDR2 is ANQGSEA. Trimming shortened V by 7 bases and J by 1 base, and 20 bases separated the two germline ends. DNA for the CDR3: TGCAGCGCTGGTACCGGGACACAAGGTGCCAAAAACATTCAGTACTTC. Translated, it gives CSAGTGTQGAKNIQYF.

CDR3 nucleotide sequence: TGTGCCAGCAGTCCCCTCCTGACAGGACCGGAGCAGTACTTC. Its protein is CASSPLLTGPEQYF. J is TRBJ2-7 and V is TRBV14, with D maybe TRBD1 (6 bases). This CDR3 contains 14 residues. The V end was cut by 6 bases, the J end by 7 bases, with 19 bases between. CDR1 is SGHDN, CDR2 FVKESK, per germline.

On this clone: Distinct nucleotide sequences in the sample also encode this CDR3. This chain uses TRBV20-1 with TRBJ1-1; D unresolved. Germline V lookup: CDR1 DFQATT, CDR2 SNEGSKA (reference sequence). The V end was cut by 3 bases, the J end by 5 bases, with 7 bases between. This CDR3 contains 11 residues. In nucleotides, the CDR3 is TGCAGTGCTAGGGGTGGAACTGAAGCTTTCTTT. Protein sequence: CSARGGTEAFF.

This chain connects TRBV2 to TRBJ2-7, with D perhaps TRBD1 (5 bases). The CDR3 has 14 residues. V shed 4 bases and J shed 0 bases, with 10 bases lying between them. The germline V gene has CDR1 SNHLY and CDR2 FYNNEI. CDR3 sequence: CASSGTPGSYEQYF. The CDR3 nucleotides read TGTGCCAGCAGTGGGACACCAGGCTCCTACGAGCAGTACTTC. The full variable domain, completed using reference TRBV2 and TRBJ2-7, is EPEVTQTPSHQVTQMGQEVILRCVPISNHLYFYWYRQILGQKVEFLVSFYNNEISEKSEIFDDQFSVERPDGSNFTLKIRSTKLEDSAMYFCASSGTPGSYEQYFGPGTRLTVT.

The chain employs TRBV2 and TRBJ2-2, with D possibly TRBD1 on 6 matching bases. This CDR3 has 15 residues. Trimming stripped 4 bases from V and 3 bases from J, with 12 bases between. CDR1 SNHLY and CDR2 FYNNEI come from the germline V gene. The CDR3 DNA follows: TGTGCCAGCAGTGGGTACAGGGCCGACACCGGGGAGCTGTTTTTT. Its translation: CASSGYRADTGELFF. The entire variable domain, with the rest obtained from reference TRBV2 and TRBJ2-2, is as follows: EPEVTQTPSHQVTQMGQEVILRCVPISNHLYFYWYRQILGQKVEFLVSFYNNEISEKSEIFDDQFSVERPDGSNFTLKIRSTKLEDSAMYFCASSGYRADTGELFFGEGSRLTVL.

This clone appeared a single time. The chain uses TRBV29-1 and TRBJ1-1; D gene ambiguous. The CDR3 covers 16 residues. Germline V gene lookup returns CDR1 SQVTM and CDR2 ANQGSEA. V lost 3 bases, J lost 0 bases, and 17 bases lay in between. CDR3 bases: TGCAGCGTTGATGGTACGGTTGTTGGGATGAACACTGAAGCTTTCTTT. Its translation is CSVDGTVVGMNTEAFF.

The V gene is TRBV28, the J gene TRBJ2-1; TRBD1 matches at 8 bases. The CDR3 is 16 amino acids. The germline CDR1 and CDR2 sequences are MDHEN and SYDVKM. J gave up 6 bases and V 7 bases, and 14 bases lay outside the gene matches. The CDR3, as DNA: TGTGCCAGCATCCCGTCGGTCGGACAGGGCCTCAATGAGCAGTTCTTC. It translates to CASIPSVGQGLNEQFF.

The gene calls are TRBV20-1 and TRBJ2-7; D uncertain. CDR1 DFQATT and CDR2 SNEGSKA come from the germline V gene (reference sequence). Trimming removed 6 bases at V and 5 bases at J, with 11 bases between. The CDR3 is 11 residues long. The CDR3 nucleotides read TGCAGTGCCCAAGGACGGGACGAGCAGTACTTC. Translating it yields CSAQGRDEQYF.

This chain connects TRBV4-3 to TRBJ2-7; the D is unclear. The germline V gene has CDR1 LGHNA and CDR2 YSLEER. V lost 0 bases and J lost 6, with 9 bases in between. The CDR3 has 13 residues. The chain's CDR3 is CASSQEGLGEQYF. CDR3 nucleotides: TGCGCCAGCAGCCAAGAAGGGTTGGGCGAGCAGTACTTC.

The V and J genes are TRBV29-1 and TRBJ1-1; D is possibly TRBD1 (5 bases). This CDR3 comprises 14 residues. V was shortened by 7 bases and J by 6 bases, with 21 bases between the two germline ends. The germline gives CDR1 SQVTM, CDR2 ANQGSEA. This chain's CDR3 is CSARPLTAGAEAFF. The CDR3 DNA reads TGCAGCGCCCGGCCCCTGACAGCCGGGGCTGAAGCTTTCTTT.